This T cell receptor (beta chain) derives from a study of blood T cell repertoires in COVID-19. This clone was picked up a small number of times. The CDR3 contains 14 residues. With 5 bases clipped from V and 4 bases from J, the junction kept 7 bases outside the gene matches. CDR1 is SQVTM, CDR2 ANQGSEA, per germline. Per the original data handling: Estimation of nucleated cell counts was performed using reference gene primer amplification. Profiled with immunoSEQ multiplex PCR; TCRdb holds only in-frame clones, not every one. D and trimming come from the DNA, and the V and J calls and clone size come from that table. There are roughly 400,000 clones in the sample; about 90% occur only once, and 1.5% to 2% lies in the top ten. In terms of age and location, participants ranged from roughly 18 to 89 years and lived in about 25 US areas. Each recovered donor of Cohort 3 presented with two negative PCRs, clearance, or symptom resolution.

The chain joins TRBV29-1 to TRBJ2-2, with TRBD2 matching 7 bases. Sequencing was carried out using PBMCs or T cells enriched from blood (not recorded which). This clonotype was sampled from a woman aged 25 to 39 who had recovered from COVID-19. The CDR3 DNA follows: TGCAGCGTTATGACTAGCCTGGGCACCGGGGAGCTGTTTTTT. Translated: CSVMTSLGTGELFF.